Presented here are 28 T cell receptor beta chains from one specimen sequenced in a study of post-analysis software for immune sequencing data. Study-level results: Comparison of patients with controls showed four or five TRBV segments more frequent in patients, TRBV5-6, TRBV5-1 and TRBV20-1 among them.

Presence of unique molecular identifiers characterized the TCR beta cDNA libraries. TCRdb re-called the PCR reads through MiXCR, storing one row per CDR3 protein. Of about 540,000 distinct CDR3 sequences detected, 30% to 40% appear once; the ten largest clones hold 4.5% to 7.5%. Their antigens are not known. The specimen sequenced was blood. Receptors originate from a girl under 18 with multiple sclerosis.

A single count supports this clonotype. The chain recombines TRBV20-1 with TRBJ2-5, with a weak D call TRBD2 (6 bases). V was pared by 0 bases and J by 2 bases, with 19 bases between. This CDR3 is 17 amino acids long. Germline-derived CDR1 and CDR2 are DFQATT and SNEGSKA (reference sequence). The CDR3, as DNA: TGCAGTGCTAGAGATTTCGGGGCTAGCGTTTCACAAGAGACCCAGTACTTC. Translation gives CSARDFGASVSQETQYF.

This clonotype turned up a few times. The chain combines TRBV2 with TRBJ2-5; D is undetermined. Trimming shortened V by 6 bases and J by 3 bases, and 26 bases separated the two germline ends. Germline lookup yields CDR1 SNHLY and CDR2 FYNNEI. CDR3 length equals 18 residues. CDR3: CASSIHRLAGTTKETQYF. The CDR3 DNA is TGTGCCAGCAGCATCCACAGACTCGCAGGAACTACAAAAGAGACCCAGTACTTC.

The chain employs TRBV18 and TRBJ1-1, with 11 bases identical to TRBD1. V trimming: 6 bases; J trimming: 1 base; junction bases outside the gene matches: 10. The CDR3 loop spans 17 amino acids. From germline, CDR1 is KGHSH and CDR2 LQKENI. CDR3 region: CASSEGQGVPGNTEAFF. The CDR3 DNA follows: TGTGCCAGCTCGGAGGGACAGGGGGTTCCGGGGAACACTGAAGCTTTCTTT.

V and J are TRBV6-5 and TRBJ2-7, with D hard to call. Germline CDR1 MNHEY, CDR2 SVGAGI. CDR3 size: 14 residues. V was trimmed by 6 bases and J by 2 bases, leaving 14 bases between them. DNA of the CDR3: TGTGCCAGCAGCCCCAGGCTGACCCCCTACGAGCAGTACTTC. This gives the protein CASSPRLTPYEQYF.

The rearrangement joins TRBV2 to TRBJ2-6; D is uncertain. Trimming shortened V by 7 bases and J by 2 bases, and 9 bases separated the two germline ends. The CDR3 is 14 amino acids. Germline values: CDR1 SNHLY, CDR2 FYNNEI. The CDR3 here is CASIGNAGANVLTF. Here the CDR3 DNA reads TGTGCCAGCATCGGTAACGCTGGGGCCAACGTCCTGACTTTC.

This clonotype appeared a few times. CDR3 sequence (DNA): TGTGCCAGCAGTTCTTCTAGGGGTGGGGGATCCTACGAGCAGTACTTC. Amino acid sequence: CASSSSRGGGSYEQYF. The V and J genes are TRBV6-6 and TRBJ2-7; D assignment may be TRBD1 or TRBD2 (5 bases each). This CDR3 is 16 amino acids long. With 4 bases removed from V and 1 base from J, the gap between germline ends came to 17 bases. Germline CDR1 MNHNY, CDR2 SVGAGI (reference sequence).

The gene calls are TRBV14 and TRBJ2-7; 11 bases align to TRBD1. Per germline, CDR1 SGHDN and CDR2 FVKESK. Trimming cost V 7 bases and J 4 bases; bases outside gene matches: 3. The CDR3 has 13 residues. CDR3 bases: TGTGCCAGCAACCGGGACAGGGGGTACGAGCAGTACTTC. It is translated as CASNRDRGYEQYF.

The chain carries TRBV7-8 and TRBJ2-5, with D perhaps TRBD2 (6 bases). There are 13 residues in the CDR3. CDR1 and CDR2 from the germline V gene are SGHVS and FQNEAQ. The V and J ends lost 4 bases and 8 bases respectively, with 14 bases between them. The CDR3 region has the DNA TGTGCCAGCAGCTGGACCGTCGGGAGCACCCAGTACTTC. Translated, it gives CASSWTVGSTQYF.

The chain joins TRBV3-1 to TRBJ2-5; possible D gene TRBD1, 6 bases. CDR1 LGHDT and CDR2 YNNKEL come from the germline V gene (reference sequence). Trimming took 4 bases from V and 2 from J, leaving 17 bases between them. CDR3 size: 16 residues. The CDR3 nucleotides read TGTGCCAGCAGCCGGTCAGGGGCGAAGACACAAGAGACCCAGTACTTC. It is translated as CASSRSGAKTQETQYF.

The V call is TRBV3-1, the J call TRBJ2-7; 7 bases are a match to TRBD1. Germline lookup yields CDR1 LGHDT and CDR2 YNNKEL (reference sequence). V was clipped by 0 bases and J by 9 bases; unmatched bases: 5. CDR3 size: 13 residues. CDR3 nucleotide sequence: TGTGCCAGCAGCCAAGACCCGACAGGGTGGCAGTACTTC. Translating it yields CASSQDPTGWQYF.

In its sample, this clonotype was seen a few times. The rearrangement uses TRBV2 and TRBJ2-5, with D tentatively TRBD1 (6 bases). Trimming cost V 4 bases and J 3 bases, with 12 bases left between them. The CDR3 totals 14 residues. The V gene's germline CDR1 is SNHLY and CDR2 FYNNEI. The CDR3 DNA reads TGTGCCAGCAGTGCTTGGTCAGGGGAAGAGACCCAGTACTTC. As protein: CASSAWSGEETQYF. Filled out from reference TRBV2 and TRBJ2-5, the complete variable domain reads EPEVTQTPSHQVTQMGQEVILRCVPISNHLYFYWYRQILGQKVEFLVSFYNNEISEKSEIFDDQFSVERPDGSNFTLKIRSTKLEDSAMYFCASSAWSGEETQYFGPGTRLLVL.

The chain couples TRBV11-2 to TRBJ2-5, with 12 bases lining up with TRBD1. The length of the CDR3 is 16 residues. CDR1 is SGHAT and CDR2 is FQNNGV in the germline V gene. V shed 5 bases and J 4 bases; nucleotides not matched to a gene: 8. CDR3 sequence (DNA): TGTGCCAGCAGCGCACCTAGGGACAGGGGGCGAGAGACCCAGTACTTC. As protein: CASSAPRDRGRETQYF.

The rearrangement joins TRBV9 to TRBJ1-2, with unresolved D. V dropped 1 base and J dropped 4 bases, with 5 bases sitting between them. The CDR3 extends over 12 amino acids. Per germline, CDR1 SGDLS and CDR2 YYNGEE. The CDR3 sequence is CASSVRLYGYTF. Written as DNA, the CDR3 is TGTGCCAGCAGCGTACGTCTCTATGGCTACACCTTC.

This clonotype came up a few times. The chain recombines TRBV6-4 with TRBJ1-1; no clear D. This CDR3 is built from 13 residues. Germline CDR1 MRHNA, CDR2 SNTAGT. The ends were cut back, 4 bases at V and 1 base at J, with 7 bases in the middle. CDR3 sequence: CASSVKENTEAFF. The CDR3 DNA reads as TGTGCCAGCAGTGTAAAGGAGAACACTGAAGCTTTCTTT.

The chain is built from TRBV10-3 and TRBJ1-3, with TRBD1 as a possible D gene (6 bases). V shed 8 bases and J shed 3 bases, with 8 bases lying between them. The CDR3 is 12 amino acids. Per germline, CDR1 ENHRY and CDR2 SYGVKD. The CDR3: CAIRDIGNTIYF. DNA of the CDR3: TGTGCCATCCGGGACATTGGAAACACCATATATTTT.

This clonotype showed up just a few times. This chain joins TRBV2 and TRBJ1-2; no firm D call. In germline, CDR1 is SNHLY, CDR2 FYNNEI. Trimming took off 5 bases at V and 3 bases at J, with 13 bases between the two ends. The CDR3 is made up of 14 amino acids. CDR3 protein: CASSYALGDYGYTF. The CDR3 DNA reads TGTGCCAGCAGTTACGCCCTTGGAGACTATGGCTACACCTTC. Drawing the rest from reference TRBV2 and TRBJ1-2, the complete variable domain is EPEVTQTPSHQVTQMGQEVILRCVPISNHLYFYWYRQILGQKVEFLVSFYNNEISEKSEIFDDQFSVERPDGSNFTLKIRSTKLEDSAMYFCASSYALGDYGYTFGSGTRLTVV.

This clonotype was seen only once. This sequence joins TRBV5-1 and TRBJ2-7; 9 bases fit TRBD1. CDR1 is SGHRS, CDR2 YFSETQ, per germline. The J segment lost 6 bases and the V segment lost 4 bases, leaving 11 bases of the junction unmatched. This CDR3 contains 15 residues. The CDR3 nucleotides read TGCGCCAGCAGCCCTGGGGGGACAGGGAACGCCGAGCAGTACTTC. Amino acids: CASSPGGTGNAEQYF.

The chain links TRBV5-1 to TRBJ2-5; TRBD1 or TRBD2 may be the D gene (5 bases each). V was shortened by 1 base and J by 4 bases, with 11 bases between the two germline ends. CDR1 is SGHRS, CDR2 YFSETQ, per germline. The CDR3 covers 14 residues. CDR3: CASSLKGTPETQYF. The CDR3 DNA follows: TGCGCCAGCAGCTTGAAAGGGACCCCAGAGACCCAGTACTTC.

The CDR3 spells CASSPDPSSYEQYF. The CDR3 DNA sequence: TGTGCCAGCAGTCCCGACCCAAGCTCCTACGAGCAGTACTTC. This chain joins TRBV27 and TRBJ2-7; D gene unclear. The germline V gene encodes CDR1 MNHEY and CDR2 SMNVEV (reference sequence). The V gene lost 5 bases and the J gene lost 0 bases, with 11 bases spanning the gap. The CDR3 has 14 amino acids.

V and J are TRBV7-9 and TRBJ2-5; 12 bases align to TRBD2. The CDR3 runs to 17 residues. Germline V gene lookup returns CDR1 SEHNR and CDR2 FQNEAQ (reference sequence). J gave up 3 bases and V 4 bases, and 9 bases lay outside the gene matches. In nucleotides, the CDR3 is TGTGCCAGCAGCTACCCCGTTCGACTAGCGGGGGAAGAGACCCAGTACTTC. Translated, it gives CASSYPVRLAGEETQYF.

V usage is TRBV10-3 and J usage is TRBJ1-3; 7 bases are a match to TRBD1. Per germline, CDR1 ENHRY and CDR2 SYGVKD. The V gene end was trimmed by 4 bases and the J gene end by 0 bases; junction bases not matched to a gene: 6. This CDR3 is built from 16 residues. DNA of the CDR3: TGTGCCATCAGTGGCCTCGGGACAGCCTCTGGAAACACCATATATTTT. The encoded protein is CAISGLGTASGNTIYF.

The V call is TRBV5-1, the J call TRBJ2-5; 9 positions agree with TRBD1. Trimming removed 5 bases from V and 1 base from J; junction bases left unmatched: 6. Germline CDR1 SGHRS, CDR2 YFSETQ. The CDR3 is 15 amino acids. In DNA, the CDR3 is TGCGCCAGCAGAAGAGACAGGGGGGTCCAAGAGACCCAGTACTTC. Its protein is CASRRDRGVQETQYF.

This chain uses TRBV20-1 with TRBJ2-1; no definite D call. V was pared by 5 bases and J by 6 bases, with 8 bases between. The CDR3 runs to 11 residues. Germline V lookup: CDR1 DFQATT, CDR2 SNEGSKA (reference sequence). CDR3 bases: TGCAGTGCTGGGTCGCTCAATGAGCAGTTCTTC. As protein: CSAGSLNEQFF.

This clonotype was picked up many times. The V call is TRBV5-1, the J call TRBJ2-4; the D is unclear. Germline V gene data show CDR1 as SGHRS and CDR2 as YFSETQ. Trimming stripped 4 bases from V and 2 bases from J, with 13 bases between. The length of the CDR3 is 15 residues. The DNA for the CDR3 is TGCGCCAGCAGCCCGGGCTTGGCCACCAAAAACATTCAGTACTTC. The encoded protein is CASSPGLATKNIQYF.

This clonotype has only a few counts. The gene calls are TRBV27 and TRBJ1-4; D unresolved. The V and J ends lost 5 bases and 7 bases respectively, with 14 bases between them. Germline V gives CDR1 MNHEY, CDR2 SMNVEV (reference sequence). This CDR3 has 14 residues. CDR3 nucleotides: TGTGCCAGCAGTACGACGGCTGGAGGTGAAAAACTGTTTTTT. Protein: CASSTTAGGEKLFF.

This clonotype was recorded a few times. The chain recombines TRBV29-1 with TRBJ2-1; maybe TRBD1 (6 bases). The CDR3 contains 14 residues. Germline CDR1 reads SQVTM; CDR2 reads ANQGSEA. V was trimmed by 5 bases and J by 2 bases, leaving 13 bases between them. The CDR3 nucleotides read TGCAGCGTTCCCCACAGGGTTGCCTACAATGAGCAGTTCTTC. Translation gives CSVPHRVAYNEQFF.

This clonotype has more than one count but fewer than ten. In DNA, the CDR3 is TGTGCCAGCATCCCCTTTCGCGGTTCTCGCAATCAGCCCCAGCATTTT. Translation: CASIPFRGSRNQPQHF. The chain links TRBV28 to TRBJ1-5, with D hard to call. Between the trimmed V and J ends, which lost 7 bases and 2 bases, there was a span of 18 bases. Looked up from germline, CDR1 is MDHEN and CDR2 is SYDVKM. This CDR3 is built from 16 residues.

The V gene is TRBV5-1, the J gene TRBJ1-5, with D hard to call. Germline lookup yields CDR1 SGHRS and CDR2 YFSETQ. The CDR3 sequence is 16 residues long. Between the trimmed V and J ends, which lost 2 bases and 0 bases, there was a span of 12 bases. The CDR3 bases are TGCGCCAGCAGCTTCTCGCGGACCGATAGCAATCAGCCCCAGCATTTT. Protein product: CASSFSRTDSNQPQHF.